This record concerns one T cell receptor beta chain sequence. Antigen: not known. This entry belongs to a study of tumor-infiltrating lymphocytes in localized non-small cell lung cancer. At the level of the study: The cohort mixed smokers and never-smokers, several histologies, and some post-neoadjuvant-chemotherapy samples. Tumor tissue and non-adjacent uninvolved lung came from each patient. Regarding the study as a whole: IM1 and IM2 tumors showed no difference in T-cell fraction. Different pieces of the same tissue were used for each assay.

Some clones are missing from TCRdb's copy, which holds only in-frame ones; the method was immunoSEQ multiplex PCR. The sample contains 7,000 or so clones, less than 75% of which appear only once. The V gene's germline CDR1 is SGHDT and CDR2 YYEEEE. The CDR3 totals 15 residues. The ends were cut back, 1 base at V and 4 bases at J, with 13 bases in the middle. The chain is built from TRBV5-6 and TRBJ2-3, with TRBD1 as a possible D gene (8 bases). The sequenced sample consisted of lung tumor tissue. The receptor was isolated from a human donor with non-small cell lung cancer. CDR3 amino acids: CASSLTGGGSDTQYF. The CDR3, as DNA: TGTGCCAGCAGCTTGACAGGGGGAGGGTCAGATACGCAGTATTTT.